Following are 15 T cell receptor beta chains from one sample sequenced in a study of T cells in Graves' hyperthyroidism and ophthalmopathy. Template material for amplifying TCR beta CDR3 regions consisted of RNA transcripts. The primer set for the first-round RT-PCR of the TCR CDR3 was HTBI. Each CDR3 protein gets one entry after TCRdb re-called the multiplex PCR reads with MiXCR. The sample shows some 180,000 distinct CDR3 sequences, around 16% of them seen only once. The source material was blood. These receptors came from a woman in her forties or fifties with Graves' hyperthyroidism.

The CDR3: CASSLIGGYTF. The CDR3 DNA reads as TGTGCCAGCAGTTTGATCGGGGGCTACACCTTC. The chain links TRBV28 to TRBJ1-2; no reliable D call. Trimming left V 3 bases short and J 8 bases short, with 7 bases between. Per the germline V gene, CDR1 is MDHEN and CDR2 is SYDVKM. The CDR3 covers 11 residues.

This clonotype was counted only a few times. This sequence joins TRBV3-1 and TRBJ1-6; unclear D gene. CDR3 length: 14 amino acids. Trimming pared 4 bases from V and 9 bases from J, leaving 13 bases between. The germline gives CDR1 LGHDT, CDR2 YNNKEL (reference sequence). The CDR3 DNA reads as TGTGCCAGCAGCCCAAGTTATGATGGTTCACCCCTCCACTTT. Its protein product is CASSPSYDGSPLHF.

This clonotype has a count of ten or more. The chain combines TRBV28 with TRBJ2-5; 12 bases line up with TRBD2. The CDR3 sequence is 16 residues long. Germline CDR1 and CDR2: MDHEN and SYDVKM. Germline trimming cut 7 bases from V and 3 bases from J; bases unmatched to any gene: 9. This CDR3 is CASKFLAGGGEETQYF. CDR3 coding DNA: TGTGCCAGCAAGTTCCTAGCGGGAGGGGGAGAAGAGACCCAGTACTTC.

This clonotype was observed a few times. V usage is TRBV15 and J usage is TRBJ2-7; either TRBD1 or TRBD2 may supply D (5 bases each). This CDR3 spans 14 amino acids. Germline CDR1 LNHNV, CDR2 YYDKDF (reference sequence). The V and J ends lost 3 bases and 9 bases respectively, with 18 bases between them. The CDR3 DNA follows: TGTGCCACCAGCAGGGACGGGACCACCGATTGGCAGTACTTC. As protein: CATSRDGTTDWQYF.

The table lists this clonotype with many counts. The chain links TRBV9 to TRBJ2-1; D gene uncertain. With 2 bases removed from V and 5 bases from J, the gap between germline ends came to 8 bases. This CDR3 region has 13 residues. CDR1 SGDLS and CDR2 YYNGEE come from the germline V gene. CDR3 nucleotides: TGTGCCAGCAGCGTTAGTCGGGACAATGAGCAGTTCTTC. It codes for CASSVSRDNEQFF.

This clonotype has ten or more counts. The V call is TRBV12-3 or TRBV12-4, the J call TRBJ2-7, with D perhaps matching TRBD2 (6 bases). V was cut by 3 bases and J by 1 base, with 10 bases left in between. CDR3 length equals 14 residues. The CDR3, as DNA: TGTGCCAGCAGTTTCGGGACTCTGTCCTACGAGCAGTACTTC. Amino acids: CASSFGTLSYEQYF.

The rearrangement joins TRBV3-1 to TRBJ1-5; D is unresolved. V was cut by 2 bases and J by 0 bases, with 8 bases left in between. This CDR3 contains 15 residues. Per germline, CDR1 LGHDT and CDR2 YNNKEL (reference sequence). CDR3 sequence (DNA): TGTGCCAGCAGCCAATCAGTTTATAGCAATCAGCCCCAGCATTTT. Amino acid sequence: CASSQSVYSNQPQHF.

The chain recombines TRBV11-2 with TRBJ1-6, with D perhaps matching TRBD1 (5 bases). Per the germline V gene, CDR1 is SGHAT and CDR2 is FQNNGV. V was shortened by 1 base and J by 0 bases, with 10 bases between the two germline ends. This CDR3 region has 17 residues. The CDR3 DNA reads TGTGCCAGCAGCTTAGGACAGAGGAGCTCCTATAATTCACCCCTCCACTTT. Its protein product is CASSLGQRSSYNSPLHF.

This clonotype was seen repeatedly, ten times or more. V and J are TRBV6-6 and TRBJ1-4; D is unclear. CDR3 size: 17 residues. The germline gives CDR1 MNHNY, CDR2 SVGAGI (reference sequence). Trimming pared 0 bases from V and 0 bases from J, leaving 11 bases between. CDR3 protein: CASSYSIPGATNEKLFF. The CDR3 coding sequence is TGTGCCAGCAGTTACTCGATTCCTGGGGCAACTAATGAAAAACTGTTTTTT.

This clonotype was observed a few times. The J gene is TRBJ1-5, the V gene TRBV28, with a tentative D call TRBD1 (5 bases). Germline CDR1 MDHEN, CDR2 SYDVKM. The germline V and J ends were trimmed by 6 bases and 1 base, with 13 bases remaining between them. There are 15 residues in the CDR3. The CDR3 nucleotides are TGTGCCAGCAGGAGCGGACGGGGGAGCAATCAGCCCCAGCATTTT. This translates into CASRSGRGSNQPQHF.

J is TRBJ1-2 and V is TRBV27; D remains unclear. The length of the CDR3 is 14 residues. V lost 8 bases and J 8 bases, leaving 21 bases between the germline ends. Germline V gives CDR1 MNHEY, CDR2 SMNVEV (reference sequence). CDR3 protein: CASGRSLRGDGYTF. The CDR3 DNA follows: TGTGCCAGCGGCCGCTCGTTGCGGGGTGACGGCTACACCTTC.

V usage is TRBV6-2 or TRBV6-3 and J usage is TRBJ2-4; D remains ambiguous. V shed 0 bases and J shed 0 bases, with 3 bases lying between them. This CDR3 contains 14 residues. CDR1 and CDR2 (germline): MNHEY, SVGEGT. This CDR3 is CASSYSGAKNIQYF. CDR3 DNA sequence: TGTGCCAGCAGTTACTCCGGAGCCAAAAACATTCAGTACTTC.

This clonotype has at least ten counts. The chain uses TRBV6-1 and TRBJ1-1; no clear D. Germline V gene sequence: CDR1 MNHNS, CDR2 SASEGT. CDR3 length equals 16 residues. Deletions cut 6 bases from V and 0 bases from J, with 17 bases between. CDR3 sequence: CASSRMWQSMNTEAFF. The CDR3 DNA follows: TGTGCCAGCAGCCGAATGTGGCAGAGCATGAACACTGAAGCTTTCTTT.

This clonotype has more than one count but fewer than ten. V usage is TRBV27 and J usage is TRBJ2-7, with 8 bases identical to TRBD1. Looked up from germline, CDR1 is MNHEY and CDR2 is SMNVEV (reference sequence). The trim removed 3 bases at V and 2 bases at J, leaving 3 bases unmatched. This CDR3 comprises 14 residues. CDR3 nucleotide sequence: TGTGCCAGCAGTTTCCGGACAGGGACCTACGAGCAGTACTTC. This encodes CASSFRTGTYEQYF.

A note on this clonotype: Just one base apart from a much larger clone, this may be a read error. The CDR3 nucleotides read TGTGCCAGCAGCTTGAGTTGGGGGAACACTGAAGCTTTCTTT. Encoded protein: CASSLSWGNTEAFF. The V call is TRBV5-5, the J call TRBJ1-1, with D hard to call. The germline V gene has CDR1 SGHKS and CDR2 YYEKEE (reference sequence). The V and J ends lost 1 base and 1 base respectively, with 8 bases between them. The CDR3 length is 14 residues.